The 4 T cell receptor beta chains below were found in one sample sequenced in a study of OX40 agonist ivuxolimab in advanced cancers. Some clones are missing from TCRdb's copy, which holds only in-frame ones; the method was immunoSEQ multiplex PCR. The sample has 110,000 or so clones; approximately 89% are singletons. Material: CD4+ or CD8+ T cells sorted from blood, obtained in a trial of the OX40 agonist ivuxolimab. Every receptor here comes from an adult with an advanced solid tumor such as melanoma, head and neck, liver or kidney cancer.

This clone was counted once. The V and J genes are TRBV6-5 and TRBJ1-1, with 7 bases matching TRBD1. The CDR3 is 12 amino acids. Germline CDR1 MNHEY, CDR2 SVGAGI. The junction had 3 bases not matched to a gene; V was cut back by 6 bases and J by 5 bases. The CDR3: CASSTGATEAFF. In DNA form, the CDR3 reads TGTGCCAGCAGCACAGGGGCTACTGAAGCTTTCTTT.

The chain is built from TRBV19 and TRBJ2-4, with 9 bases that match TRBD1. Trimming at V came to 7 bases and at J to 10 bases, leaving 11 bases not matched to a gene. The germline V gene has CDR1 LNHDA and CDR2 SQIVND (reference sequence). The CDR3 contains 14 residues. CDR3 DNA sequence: TGTGCCAGTACCATCCGGGACAGGGAAGTTATTCAGTACTTC. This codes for CASTIRDREVIQYF.

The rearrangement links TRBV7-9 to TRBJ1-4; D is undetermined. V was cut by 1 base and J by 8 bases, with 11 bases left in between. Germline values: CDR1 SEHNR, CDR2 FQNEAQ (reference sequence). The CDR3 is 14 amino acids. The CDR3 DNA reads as TGTGCCAGCAGCTTAGGTCGGGGTGGGGAAAAACTGTTTTTT. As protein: CASSLGRGGEKLFF.

Here the CDR3 reads CASSAYTFSGANVLTF. The DNA for the CDR3 is TGTGCCAGCAGCGCATACACATTCTCTGGGGCCAACGTCCTGACTTTC. This chain links TRBV7-3 with TRBJ2-6; no firm D call. V was shortened by 5 bases and J by 0 bases, with 11 bases between the two germline ends. The CDR3 consists of 16 residues. The germline gives CDR1 SGHTA, CDR2 FQGTGA.